These 31 T cell receptor beta chains came from one sample sequenced in a study of CD8+ T cells in alopecia areata. TCR sequencing used cDNA made by reverse transcription of extracted RNA. Libraries were prepared by immunoSEQ multiplex PCR; TCRdb keeps only in-frame clonotypes and omits some of them. The data show about 150,000 clones, about three fifths seen once. What was sequenced was CD4+ T cells sorted from blood. These receptors were taken from a human donor in good health.

The J gene is TRBJ2-3, the V gene TRBV29-1; 7 bases fit TRBD2. This CDR3 spans 14 amino acids. CDR1 SQVTM and CDR2 ANQGSEA come from the germline V gene. V shed 4 bases, J shed 2 bases, and the junction held 6 bases outside the gene matches. This CDR3 is CSVVKGLLTDTQYF. The CDR3 DNA is TGCAGCGTTGTCAAGGGACTACTCACAGATACGCAGTATTTT.

This clone showed up just a few times. The rearrangement links TRBV10-2 to TRBJ2-7; 11 bases line up with TRBD1. The germline CDR1 and CDR2 sequences are WSHSY and SAAADI. The J segment lost 4 bases and the V segment lost 8 bases, leaving 4 bases of the junction unmatched. The CDR3 has 13 amino acids. The CDR3 DNA follows: TGCGCCAGCCTGGACAGGGGGCCGTACGAGCAGTACTTC. Protein sequence: CASLDRGPYEQYF.

The V gene is TRBV29-1, the J gene TRBJ1-2; a possible D gene is TRBD1 (6 bases). CDR1 is SQVTM and CDR2 is ANQGSEA in the germline V gene. CDR3 length: 13 amino acids. V was clipped by 7 bases and J by 0 bases, with 12 bases between them. This CDR3 is CSASQGANYGYTF. Here the CDR3 DNA reads TGCAGCGCCTCACAGGGAGCTAACTATGGCTACACCTTC.

The rearrangement links TRBV6-5 to TRBJ2-6, with D hard to call. This CDR3 comprises 14 residues. CDR1 is MNHEY, CDR2 SVGAGI, per germline. Trimming cost V 6 bases and J 1 base, with 7 bases left between them. The CDR3 sequence is CASSRGSGANVLTF. The CDR3 nucleotides are TGTGCCAGCAGCCGAGGTTCTGGGGCCAACGTCCTGACTTTC.

The genes are TRBV6-5 and TRBJ2-2; no clear D gene. Germline assignment: CDR1 MNHEY and CDR2 SVGAGI. The germline V and J ends were trimmed by 0 bases and 4 bases, with 12 bases remaining between them. CDR3 length: 16 amino acids. CDR3 sequence: CASSYSQLLSTGELFF. The DNA of the CDR3 is TGTGCCAGCAGTTACTCCCAACTACTTTCCACCGGGGAGCTGTTTTTT.

This chain's CDR3 is CASSQDRSRSNTEAFF. The CDR3 nucleotides read TGCGCCAGCAGCCAAGACCGGAGCAGATCCAACACTGAAGCTTTCTTT. The rearrangement links TRBV4-1 to TRBJ1-1; D is undetermined. Trimming removed 0 bases at V and 2 bases at J, with 13 bases between. The CDR3 runs 16 residues. Looked up from germline, CDR1 is MGHRA and CDR2 is YSYEKL.

This clone has only a few counts. The rearrangement joins TRBV29-1 to TRBJ1-2, with a weak D call TRBD1 (5 bases). Trimming shortened V by 5 bases and J by 4 bases, and 8 bases separated the two germline ends. The CDR3 has 11 amino acids. Germline assignment: CDR1 SQVTM and CDR2 ANQGSEA. CDR3 DNA sequence: TGCAGCGTTCGACAGTCCTATGGCTACACCTTC. It encodes CSVRQSYGYTF.

The J gene is TRBJ2-1, the V gene TRBV5-1; D unclear. V shed 0 bases and J shed 6 bases, with 10 bases lying between them. The CDR3 sequence is 14 residues long. Per germline, CDR1 SGHRS and CDR2 YFSETQ. For the CDR3, the DNA is TGCGCCAGCAGCTTGGGGACGGTCGTCAATGAGCAGTTCTTC. This translates into CASSLGTVVNEQFF.

The CDR3 here is CSVEVGGGGIQYF. The CDR3 DNA is TGCAGCGTTGAGGTAGGGGGAGGAGGGATTCAGTACTTC. This chain joins TRBV29-1 and TRBJ2-4, with D perhaps being TRBD1 or TRBD2 (6 bases each). The CDR3 runs 13 residues. Germline lookup yields CDR1 SQVTM and CDR2 ANQGSEA. Trimming stripped 3 bases from V and 10 bases from J, with 16 bases between.

The CDR3 coding sequence is TGTGCCAGCAGTGTAGCGGGTAGCAATCAGCCCCAGCATTTT. This sequence encodes CASSVAGSNQPQHF. The chain joins TRBV2 to TRBJ1-5; D ambiguous. Germline values: CDR1 SNHLY, CDR2 FYNNEI. V lost 4 bases, J lost 0 bases, and 7 bases lay in between. The CDR3 contains 14 residues.

The chain links TRBV7-9 to TRBJ2-1; weak D call: TRBD2 (6 bases). The CDR3 consists of 13 residues. Trimming removed 4 bases at V and 7 bases at J, with 11 bases between. Germline V gene sequence: CDR1 SEHNR, CDR2 FQNEAQ (reference sequence). Here the CDR3 reads CASSSGGINEQFF. CDR3 in DNA: TGTGCCAGCAGCTCGGGCGGGATAAATGAGCAGTTCTTC.

The rearrangement joins TRBV19 to TRBJ2-7, with a weak D call TRBD1 (5 bases). Germline CDR1 reads LNHDA; CDR2 reads SQIVND (reference sequence). This CDR3 is built from 12 residues. Deletions cut 6 bases from V and 7 bases from J, with 13 bases between. Here the CDR3 DNA reads TGTGCCAGTAGCCCCATCGCAGGGGAGCAGTACTTC. Translated: CASSPIAGEQYF.

This clone was observed a handful of times. The CDR3, as DNA: TGCAGCGTTGAGGGGGCTGGATCAGAGACCCAGTACTTC. It is translated as CSVEGAGSETQYF. The chain couples TRBV29-1 to TRBJ2-5; D may be TRBD1 (6 bases). CDR1 and CDR2 (germline): SQVTM, ANQGSEA. The V and J ends lost 3 bases and 4 bases respectively, with 12 bases between them. The CDR3 is 13 amino acids.

This chain connects TRBV5-6 to TRBJ2-4; D perhaps matches TRBD2 (6 bases). Germline CDR1 reads SGHDT; CDR2 reads YYEEEE. V lost 4 bases and J 0 bases, leaving 20 bases between the germline ends. The CDR3 has 18 amino acids. The CDR3 loop reads CASSGRRLADIAKNIQYF. The CDR3 DNA follows: TGTGCCAGCAGCGGTAGACGCTTAGCGGATATAGCCAAAAACATTCAGTACTTC.

This clone came up a few times. The chain has TRBV6-1 and TRBJ1-1; 8 bases match TRBD1. CDR1 and CDR2 (germline): MNHNS, SASEGT. The CDR3 is 16 residues long. J was trimmed by 5 bases and V by 2 bases; bases with no gene match: 10. DNA for the CDR3: TGTGCCAGCAGTGAAACCCCTAAGACAGGGGAGACTGAAGCTTTCTTT. This sequence encodes CASSETPKTGETEAFF.

This chain links TRBV11-2 with TRBJ2-3; 11 bases are a match to TRBD2. The V segment lost 2 bases and the J segment 3 bases; nucleotides outside the gene matches: 4. The CDR3 spans 16 residues. The germline V gene has CDR1 SGHAT and CDR2 FQNNGV. The CDR3 DNA sequence: TGTGCCAGCAGCTTAAAACTAGCGGGGGAGACAGATACGCAGTATTTT. Its translation is CASSLKLAGETDTQYF.

The chain carries TRBV5-6 and TRBJ2-3, with a possible D match to TRBD2 (6 bases). This CDR3 has 13 residues. Looked up from germline, CDR1 is SGHDT and CDR2 is YYEEEE. The V gene lost 2 bases and the J gene lost 6 bases, with 10 bases spanning the gap. CDR3 DNA sequence: TGTGCCAGCAGCTTCGGGGGAGAGGATACGCAGTATTTT. Translated, it gives CASSFGGEDTQYF.

The V gene is TRBV2, the J gene TRBJ1-2; possible D gene TRBD1, 5 bases. V lost 4 bases and J 6 bases, leaving 9 bases between the germline ends. The CDR3 runs to 12 residues. Germline CDR1 is SNHLY and CDR2 is FYNNEI. DNA for the CDR3: TGTGCCAGCAGTGCCCGGGGCAATGGCTACACCTTC. Its translation: CASSARGNGYTF.

For the CDR3, the DNA is TGTGCCAGCTCACGGACAGACAACACTGAAGCTTTCTTT. Amino acid sequence: CASSRTDNTEAFF. The chain links TRBV18 to TRBJ1-1, with D perhaps matching TRBD1 (6 bases). The CDR3 is 13 residues long. Deletions cut 4 bases from V and 2 bases from J, with 8 bases between. Germline loops: CDR1 KGHSH, CDR2 LQKENI.

This chain joins TRBV30 and TRBJ2-7; 8 bases are shared with TRBD2. Per germline, CDR1 GTSNPN and CDR2 SVGIG (reference sequence). V lost 1 base, J lost 6 bases, and 8 bases stayed unmatched. The CDR3 is 14 residues long. The CDR3 DNA is TGTGCCTGGAGTGCGGTAGCGGGGCCAAGCGAGCAGTACTTC. Encoded protein: CAWSAVAGPSEQYF.

This clone was counted only a few times. The chain links TRBV6-6 to TRBJ2-7, with 11 bases fitting TRBD2. CDR3 length equals 15 residues. V was pared by 0 bases and J by 3 bases, with 1 base of the junction left unmatched. The germline CDR1 and CDR2 sequences are MNHNY and SVGAGI (reference sequence). In nucleotides, the CDR3 is TGTGCCAGCAGTTACTCCGGGACTAGCGGCTACGAGCAGTACTTC. Translation gives CASSYSGTSGYEQYF.

The V call is TRBV5-6, the J call TRBJ2-7; D is uncertain. This CDR3 region has 14 residues. V shed 0 bases and J shed 2 bases, with 9 bases lying between them. The V gene's germline CDR1 is SGHDT and CDR2 YYEEEE. The CDR3 sequence: CASSLAGPAYEQYF. CDR3 nucleotides: TGTGCCAGCAGCTTGGCTGGGCCCGCCTACGAGCAGTACTTC.

The chain joins TRBV18 to TRBJ2-5, with TRBD2 matching 7 bases. Per the germline V gene, CDR1 is KGHSH and CDR2 is LQKENI. There are 16 residues in the CDR3. Losses at the gene ends were 6 bases for V and 1 base for J; bases not matched to a gene: 11. CDR3 amino acids: CASSILSGNPQETQYF. Written as DNA, the CDR3 is TGTGCCAGCTCCATTCTCAGCGGGAACCCCCAAGAGACCCAGTACTTC.

The chain is built from TRBV9 and TRBJ2-2; D gene unclear. Germline CDR1 is SGDLS and CDR2 is YYNGEE. Deletions cut 3 bases from V and 1 base from J, with 4 bases between. CDR3 length: 13 residues. The CDR3 sequence: CASSGENTGELFF. The CDR3 DNA reads TGTGCCAGCAGCGGGGAGAACACCGGGGAGCTGTTTTTT.

Only a few counts were recorded for this clone. The chain uses TRBV4-1 and TRBJ2-5; tentatively, D is TRBD2 (5 bases). With 1 base removed from V and 1 base from J, the gap between germline ends came to 7 bases. The germline gives CDR1 MGHRA, CDR2 YSYEKL. The CDR3 is made up of 14 amino acids. The DNA for the CDR3 is TGCGCCAGCAGCCAAGCCGGGATCCAAGAGACCCAGTACTTC. Residues: CASSQAGIQETQYF.

The rearrangement uses TRBV30 and TRBJ2-2, with D possibly matching TRBD2 (5 bases). This CDR3 has 16 amino acids. Trimming took off 1 base at V and 0 bases at J, with 12 bases between the two ends. Germline loops: CDR1 GTSNPN, CDR2 SVGIG (reference sequence). CDR3 protein: CAWSGSGRSNTGELFF. The CDR3 region has the DNA TGTGCCTGGAGTGGGAGCGGACGGTCGAACACCGGGGAGCTGTTTTTT.

The rearrangement uses TRBV9 and TRBJ2-1; D is undetermined. Trimming pared 1 base from V and 6 bases from J, leaving 17 bases between. The CDR3 loop spans 16 amino acids. CDR1 and CDR2 from the germline V gene are SGDLS and YYNGEE. Here the CDR3 reads CASSVNGNTGTNEQFF. The CDR3 region has the DNA TGTGCCAGCAGCGTAAATGGTAACACCGGTACCAATGAGCAGTTCTTC.

V and J are TRBV9 and TRBJ1-2; unclear D gene. The CDR3 covers 14 residues. The V gene lost 3 bases and the J gene lost 3 bases, with 12 bases spanning the gap. Germline-derived CDR1 and CDR2 are SGDLS and YYNGEE. The DNA of the CDR3 is TGTGCCAGCAGCGCAGATTTCGGAGACTATGGCTACACCTTC. Translated: CASSADFGDYGYTF.

This clone was seen a few times. The chain combines TRBV9 with TRBJ2-1; 10 nucleotides agree with TRBD1. From germline, CDR1 is SGDLS and CDR2 YYNGEE. The length of the CDR3 is 16 residues. Unmatched junction bases numbered 1, after V lost 0 bases and J lost 1 base. The DNA for the CDR3 is TGTGCCAGCAGCGTAGGGGACAGGGGTTCCTACAATGAGCAGTTCTTC. This codes for CASSVGDRGSYNEQFF.

The chain is built from TRBV7-8 and TRBJ1-5, with a tentative D call TRBD1 (5 bases). CDR1 is SGHVS, CDR2 FQNEAQ, per germline. The CDR3 extends over 15 amino acids. Trimming stripped 5 bases from V and 3 bases from J, with 14 bases between. The CDR3 bases are TGTGCCAGCAGCCCCCGGGACCGCGCCAATCAGCCCCAGCATTTT. Translation gives CASSPRDRANQPQHF.

This clone was observed a handful of times. The same CDR3 is also encoded by other DNA sequences in this sample. J is TRBJ2-1 and V is TRBV5-1, with D unresolved. V was cut by 0 bases and J by 7 bases, with 5 bases left in between. Germline V gene lookup returns CDR1 SGHRS and CDR2 YFSETQ. CDR3 length: 12 amino acids. This CDR3 reads CASSLVRNEQFF. The CDR3, as DNA: TGCGCCAGCAGCTTGGTACGTAATGAGCAGTTCTTC.